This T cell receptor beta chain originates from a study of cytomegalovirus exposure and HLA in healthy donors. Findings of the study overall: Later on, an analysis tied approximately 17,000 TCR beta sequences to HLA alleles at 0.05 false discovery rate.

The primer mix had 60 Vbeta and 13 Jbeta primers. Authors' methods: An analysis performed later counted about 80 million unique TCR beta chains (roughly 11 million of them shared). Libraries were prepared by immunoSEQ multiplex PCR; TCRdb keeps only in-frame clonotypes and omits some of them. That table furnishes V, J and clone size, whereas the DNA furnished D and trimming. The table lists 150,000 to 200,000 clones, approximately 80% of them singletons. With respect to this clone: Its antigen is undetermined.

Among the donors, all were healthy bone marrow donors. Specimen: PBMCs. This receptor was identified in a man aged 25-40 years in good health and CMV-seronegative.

DNA of the CDR3: TGTGCCAGCAGCCAAATGGACGGGGAGAATGAGCAGTTCTTC. It specifies CASSQMDGENEQFF. This chain connects TRBV7-9 to TRBJ2-1; possible D gene TRBD2, 5 bases. Trimming took 5 bases from V and 7 from J, leaving 15 bases between them. CDR3 length: 14 residues. In germline, CDR1 is SEHNR, CDR2 FQNEAQ (reference sequence).